The present T cell receptor (beta chain) was sequenced within a study of response to subunit inactivated influenza vaccine. Study-wide results and limits: The authors offered the suggestion that each seasonal influenza vaccination recruits few new T cells.

Germline assignment: CDR1 LNHDA and CDR2 SQIVND (reference sequence). The CDR3 loop spans 15 amino acids. Trimming stripped 2 bases from V and 3 bases from J, with 11 bases between. Using its own MiXCR run on the RT-PCR reads, TCRdb lists one record per CDR3 protein. The profile covers fewer than 350,000 distinct CDR3 sequences, with around a fifth appearing a single time and more than 8.5% taken by the ten largest. Regarding this clonotype: Its antigen is as yet unknown.

The source was PBMCs from blood, collected around 22 months after vaccination. This TCR came from a man between 50 and 75 years old who received an inactivated influenza vaccine. This chain uses TRBV19 with TRBJ2-1; a weak D match, TRBD1 (6 bases). Here the CDR3 DNA reads TGTGCCAGTAGTATATATAGGGGGAACTACAATGAGCAGTTCTTC. It encodes CASSIYRGNYNEQFF.